This section outlines one T cell receptor (beta chain) sequence together with its context. The junction shows a germline mismatch at one end, possibly a read error. The sample is drawn from a study of tumor-infiltrating lymphocytes in primary liver carcinoma. Total RNA (around 0.45 ug) served as template for TCR beta cDNA synthesis primed by a constant-region primer. It was through three nested multiplex PCR rounds of slightly modified ARM-PCR that TCR beta libraries arose. TRBV1-TRBV30 forward primers and a C-beta reverse primer were used in the first two PCR rounds, which each ran for approximately 10 cycles. MiXCR, applied by TCRdb to the multiplex PCR reads, yields one record per CDR3 protein. The table has approximately 99,000 distinct CDR3 sequences, about three quarters seen once; the top ten hold around 9.1%. This CDR3 has 17 amino acids. The germline gives CDR1 SGHAT, CDR2 FQNNGV. Without any cell sorting, roughly 18-31 mg of bulk tissue yielded co-extracted RNA and DNA.

Sequencing was carried out using liver tumor tissue from sampling region 5. As to subset: tumor region T5, tumor centre. This receptor was taken from a woman in her sixties or seventies with primary liver carcinoma and hepatitis B virus infection. J is TRBJ2-1 and V is TRBV11-2; the match to TRBD2 covers 9 bases. This CDR3 reads CVSSLGLAGGLGNEQLF. DNA for the CDR3: TGTGTCAGCAGCTTAGGACTGGCGGGAGGGTTGGGCAATGAGCAGCTCTTC.